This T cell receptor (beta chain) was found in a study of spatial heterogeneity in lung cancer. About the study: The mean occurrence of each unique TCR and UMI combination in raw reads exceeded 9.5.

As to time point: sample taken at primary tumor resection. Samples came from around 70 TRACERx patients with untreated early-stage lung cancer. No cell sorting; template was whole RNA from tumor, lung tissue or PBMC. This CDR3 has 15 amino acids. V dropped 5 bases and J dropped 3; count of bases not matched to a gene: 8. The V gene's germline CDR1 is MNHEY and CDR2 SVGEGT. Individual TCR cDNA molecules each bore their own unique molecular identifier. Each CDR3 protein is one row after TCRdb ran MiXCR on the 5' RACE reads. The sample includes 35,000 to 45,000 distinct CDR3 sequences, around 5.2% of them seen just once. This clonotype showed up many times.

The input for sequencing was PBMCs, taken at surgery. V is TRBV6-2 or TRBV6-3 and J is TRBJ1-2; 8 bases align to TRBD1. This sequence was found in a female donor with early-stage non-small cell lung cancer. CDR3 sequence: CASSPWTGPYYGYTF. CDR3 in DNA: TGTGCCAGCAGTCCCTGGACAGGGCCCTACTATGGCTACACCTTC.